This record concerns one TCR beta chain sequence. This receptor's antigen is unknown. Per-base quality was not reported, and no clone a single base away is much larger than it. To be included, a participant needed at least one PBMC sample from before ART initiation plus at least two post-ART samples. Every participant with HIV received treatment in the United States of America. Before DNA extraction, cryopreserved samples containing 1-10 million PBMC were thawed and washed. At the time of the earliest PBMC sample, participants with HIV were aged between roughly 20 and 54 years. Per participant, PBMC samples came from 1-4 timepoints prior to ART initiation and 2-8 timepoints following ART initiation, for a median of 7 samples. For every participant, serial HIV viral load, CD4+ T-cell count, ART history and demographic data were obtained. Genomic DNA was extracted from unsorted PBMC with a Qiagen kit on a QIAcube, with processing performed in batches of 12 samples.

V is shortened by 2 bases, J by 4 bases, and the region joining them spans 15 bases. The CDR3 sequence holds 16 residues, the cysteine and phenylalanine included. Here the CDR3 DNA is all that survives: 48 bases in frame from base 1. As encoded in the germline V gene, CDR1 is MNHEY while CDR2 is SVGAGI. The data stem from a study of long-term antiretroviral therapy in people with HIV (dated 2022 in TCRdb). General notes on the study: Collection of the earliest samples took place about a decade ahead of the 2015 WHO recommendation for immediate ART, at a time when ART was typically delayed until CD4 counts fell. A total of 192 cryopreserved PBMC samples were contributed to the cohort by 30 adults with confirmed HIV infection, with samples collected serially over a mean of roughly six years (range 1-12). A retrospective serial study tested whether ART initiation and durable HIV suppression were associated with changes in peripheral blood TRB repertoire composition and diversity. About 40% of the 30 participants with HIV were female. Test extractions of a monoclonal T-cell line alongside a few dozen polyclonal samples showed no cross-contamination during QIAcube processing. The paper as a whole reports these results and caveats: Because pre-ART samples had limited cell numbers, profiling was done on unsorted PBMC rather than on sorted CD4+ and CD8+ T cells. HIV repertoires had narrower CDR3 length ranges than controls, and the network structure suggested an antigen-experienced repertoire that shifted only slightly toward naive after ART. Expanded TRB clones identified before ART initiation dominated the repertoire at all time points, although this dominance fluctuated and declined in many PLHIV after ART. Inferences about post-ART repertoire changes were limited because no data were available on ART adherence, viral resistance or therapy changes. Starting ART was linked to a significant rise in TRB diversity, yet even after long-term ART the diversity remained significantly lower than in transplant donor controls. The samples span the years 2004 to 2017, and the ART regimens used may be less effective than current regimens. Limited PBMC availability meant only the TCR beta chain was sequenced, without alpha chain pairing.

Sequencing of the TRB variable region was done with the immunoSEQ hsTCRB v3.0 assay at survey level resolution. A depth of about 40,000-55,000 T-cell genomes per sample was targeted for TRB sequencing. TRB libraries were pooled and sequenced on an Illumina MiSeq using a v3 150-cycle kit. The source study handled its data this way. Repertoire analysis was performed in R inside a reproducible Nextflow workflow that covered QC, data transformation and analysis. LymphoSeq2, an R package for exploring AIRR-Seq data, was used to implement custom analyses. Several samples yielding fewer than 5000 total TRB sequences were excluded, leaving 188 analyzed HIV repertoires. Among the roughly 190 retained HIV repertoires, 55 to 60 were collected before ART initiation and some 130 after ART initiation. Repertoires were downsampled to 5000 TRB nucleotide sequences, with summary statistics averaged over 100 downsampling iterations. The analysis kept only TRB sequences whose CDR3 regions were at least seven amino acids long. Diversity was measured with a Shannon entropy-derived clonality score and the Gini coefficient. In the repertoire networks, any two of the top 5000 CDR3 amino acid sequences were linked whenever the two sequences differed by an edit distance of one. For TRB CDR3 amino acid sequences, antigen specificity groups and MHC restriction were predicted with GLIPH2. Known CMV, EBV, HIV or tissue antigen associations were flagged by matching CDR3 amino acid sequences against VDJdb and McPAS-TCR. Pre-ART, post-ART and control groups were compared with Wilcoxon signed-rank tests and Holm-Bonferroni correction. This immuneACCESS table, as held by TCRdb, lists in-frame sequences with V and J called but not all clones. Of the missing ones, under half trace to an unresolved V gene in checked studies; the others have no known cause. The D gene and trimming were derived from the DNA, and the V and J assignments and clone size from that table. The table for this sample lists about 37,000 clones; less than 90% of them were counted only once. 6.2% of the sample lies in the top ten.

The sequence was obtained from a man younger than 35 with HIV. The rearrangement joined TRBV6-5 to TRBJ1-3; TRBD1 might be the D gene, on 6 matching bases. The sequencing used unsorted PBMCs, collected 1 year after starting antiretroviral therapy. The CDR3 region reads CASSYTGNHLGNTIYF. The nucleotide sequence is given as TGTGCCAGCAGTTACACAGGGAACCATCTCGGAAACACCATATATTTT.